The 10 T cell receptor beta chains presented below share a single source sample, sequenced in a study of blood T cell repertoires in COVID-19. Clones were read by immunoSEQ multiplex PCR, and TCRdb kept only the in-frame ones, dropping some. The sample lists tens of thousands of clones; about 85% were seen once. Sequencing input: peripheral blood. These receptors originate from a woman of 80 years or more with acute or convalescent COVID-19.

The V call is TRBV15, the J call TRBJ2-3; D is unresolved. V shed 3 bases and J shed 6 bases, with 10 bases lying between them. Germline V gene lookup returns CDR1 LNHNV and CDR2 YYDKDF (reference sequence). This CDR3 region has 13 residues. CDR3 coding DNA: TGTGCCACCAGCAGTCTATTGTTGGATACGCAGTATTTT. Protein product: CATSSLLLDTQYF.

The genes are TRBV18 and TRBJ1-4, with 9 bases identical to TRBD1. Germline CDR1 reads KGHSH; CDR2 reads LQKENI. V was clipped by 3 bases and J by 5 bases; unmatched bases: 10. This CDR3 spans 17 amino acids. CDR3 loop: CASSPIMKTGGNEKLFF. In DNA, the CDR3 is TGTGCCAGCTCACCCATAATGAAGACAGGGGGAAATGAAAAACTGTTTTTT.

The chain links TRBV5-4 to TRBJ2-2; D is perhaps TRBD2 (6 bases). The CDR3 covers 14 residues. Germline V CDR1 and CDR2: SGHNT, YYREEE (reference sequence). Between the trimmed V and J ends, which lost 0 bases and 5 bases, there was a span of 8 bases. Here the CDR3 DNA reads TGTGCCAGCAGCTTGGCGCGGGATACCGGGGAGCTGTTTTTT. This translates into CASSLARDTGELFF.

The table lists this clone with a few counts. This sequence joins TRBV5-6 and TRBJ1-5; 8 bases map to TRBD1. With V trimmed by 3 bases and J by 4 bases, 3 bases remained unmatched. Germline CDR1 reads SGHDT; CDR2 reads YYEEEE. This CDR3 region has 14 residues. CDR3 nucleotide sequence: TGTGCCAGCAGCTCGACAGGGGTGAATCAGCCCCAGCATTTT. It yields the protein CASSSTGVNQPQHF.

The gene calls are TRBV6-6 and TRBJ2-2; weak D call: TRBD2 (5 bases). Germline V gene sequence: CDR1 MNHNY, CDR2 SVGAGI (reference sequence). V lost 8 bases to trimming and J lost 5 bases, with 12 bases between them. The CDR3 spans 13 residues. CDR3 in amino acids: CASERTLTGELFF. The CDR3, as DNA: TGTGCCAGCGAGCGGACTTTGACCGGGGAGCTGTTTTTT.

The V call is TRBV7-2, the J call TRBJ1-6, with a possible D match to TRBD1 (5 bases). In germline, CDR1 is SGHTA, CDR2 FQGNSA. The CDR3 extends over 16 amino acids. Trimming removed 5 bases from V and 3 bases from J, with 14 bases in between. In nucleotides, the CDR3 is TGTGCCAGCAGCCCCCAGGTCGGGGGCTATAATTCACCCCTCCACTTT. It yields the protein CASSPQVGGYNSPLHF.

The CDR3 sequence: CASSTGATDTQYF. The CDR3 DNA sequence: TGCGCCAGCAGCACCGGAGCCACAGATACGCAGTATTTT. J is TRBJ2-3 and V is TRBV5-1, with D unclear. The length of the CDR3 is 13 residues. Germline CDR1 SGHRS, CDR2 YFSETQ. Deletions cut 4 bases from V and 2 bases from J, with 8 bases between.

The genes are TRBV19 and TRBJ1-3; D is uncertain. The germline CDR1 and CDR2 sequences are LNHDA and SQIVND (reference sequence). V was pared by 7 bases and J by 4 bases, with 11 bases between. The CDR3 consists of 13 residues. In DNA form, the CDR3 reads TGTGCCAGTACAAGGACTTACGGAAACACCATATATTTT. Its translation: CASTRTYGNTIYF. Full variable domain (missing parts from reference TRBV19 and TRBJ1-3): DGGITQSPKYLFRKEGQNVTLSCEQNLNHDAMYWYRQDPGQGLRLIYYSQIVNDFQKGDIAEGYSVSREKKESFPLTVTSAQKNPTAFYLCASTRTYGNTIYFGEGSWLTVV.

This clone was detected a few times. This rearrangement joins TRBV6-5 to TRBJ1-1; D is perhaps TRBD1 (5 bases). The germline V gene encodes CDR1 MNHEY and CDR2 SVGAGI. The germline V and J ends were trimmed by 4 bases and 6 bases, with 15 bases remaining between them. The CDR3 has 14 amino acids. CDR3 loop: CASSSGRATSEAFF. CDR3 coding DNA: TGTGCCAGCAGTTCCGGCAGGGCAACCTCTGAAGCTTTCTTT.

The genes are TRBV9 and TRBJ1-2; maybe TRBD1 (6 bases). V was clipped by 0 bases and J by 5 bases, with 11 bases between them. CDR1 and CDR2 (germline): SGDLS, YYNGEE. The CDR3 is 14 amino acids. DNA of the CDR3: TGTGCCAGCAGCGTAGTTTCAGGGGCGTATGGCTACACCTTC. Protein: CASSVVSGAYGYTF.